These 32 T cell receptor beta chains were all obtained from the same sample, sequenced in a study of CD8+CD57+ T cells in acquired aplastic anemia. By flow cytometry, patients selected for sequencing had shown an expansion of CD8+CD57+ cells. Genomic DNA templated the TCR beta VDJ and CDR3 profiling. MiXCR, applied by TCRdb to the reads, yields one record per CDR3 protein. Among around 200,000 distinct CDR3 sequences listed, 48% were seen once. The sample comprised sorted CD4+, CD8+, or CD8+CD57+ T cells (not recorded which) from PBMCs. These receptor sequences come from a human donor with aplastic anemia.

In its sample, this clonotype was seen a few times. V is TRBV24-1 and J is TRBJ2-3; 8 bases fit TRBD1. This CDR3 has 16 residues. V trimming: 11 bases; J trimming: 2 bases; junction bases outside the gene matches: 14. Germline V gene sequence: CDR1 KGHDR, CDR2 SFDVKD. CDR3 region: CASSQGTGLSTDTQYF. The DNA for the CDR3 is TGTGCCAGCTCACAGGGGACAGGCCTCTCCACAGATACGCAGTATTTT.

There are many counts of this clonotype. V usage is TRBV29-1 and J usage is TRBJ1-2, with 7 bases fitting TRBD1. This CDR3 comprises 11 residues. V lost 7 bases and J lost 4; bases outside the gene matches: 3. Germline V CDR1 and CDR2: SQVTM, ANQGSEA. CDR3 in amino acids: CSGGDSYGYTF. In nucleotides, the CDR3 is TGCAGCGGCGGGGACAGCTATGGCTACACCTTC.

This clonotype was seen repeatedly, ten times or more. The rearrangement uses TRBV2 and TRBJ2-7; D possibly corresponds to TRBD1 (5 bases). The CDR3 is 16 amino acids. The V gene's germline CDR1 is SNHLY and CDR2 FYNNEI. Trimming stripped 7 bases from V and 0 bases from J, with 19 bases between. The CDR3 DNA reads TGTGCCAGCACTGTCTCGATTGGACACTCCTCCTACGAGCAGTACTTC. This encodes CASTVSIGHSSYEQYF.

The CDR3 loop is CATSDSGRTDTQYF. CDR3 DNA: TGTGCCACCAGTGATAGCGGGCGCACAGATACGCAGTATTTT. The genes are TRBV24-1 and TRBJ2-3; TRBD2 is a possible D gene (6 bases). The CDR3 consists of 14 residues. Trimming removed 3 bases from V and 1 base from J, with 7 bases in between. From germline, CDR1 is KGHDR and CDR2 SFDVKD.

This clonotype was detected many times. The rearrangement joins TRBV5-1 to TRBJ2-2; D possibly matches TRBD1 or TRBD2 (5 bases each). The germline V gene encodes CDR1 SGHRS and CDR2 YFSETQ. Trimming took off 3 bases at V and 4 bases at J, with 16 bases between the two ends. The CDR3 runs to 16 residues. As DNA, the CDR3 is TGCGCCAGCAGCTCCGAGACAGTGAGCGGCACCGGGGAGCTGTTTTTT. It codes for CASSSETVSGTGELFF.

This clonotype was detected a few times. This chain connects TRBV24-1 to TRBJ1-1, with D perhaps TRBD1 (5 bases). V gave up 4 bases and J gave up 1 base, with 9 bases separating them. CDR3 length equals 14 residues. Germline CDR1 KGHDR, CDR2 SFDVKD. The CDR3: CATSEGQGNTEAFF. Here the CDR3 DNA reads TGTGCCACCAGTGAGGGGCAGGGGAACACTGAAGCTTTCTTT.

There are a few counts of this clonotype. The chain is built from TRBV7-9 and TRBJ1-1; D unclear. V lost 1 base, J lost 11 bases, and 8 bases lay in between. This CDR3 spans 11 amino acids. Germline loops: CDR1 SEHNR, CDR2 FQNEAQ (reference sequence). CDR3 in DNA: TGTGCCAGCAGCTTAGAAGTCGGGGCTTTCTTT. Translating it yields CASSLEVGAFF.

V usage is TRBV24-1 and J usage is TRBJ2-3; D is unresolved. The CDR3 extends over 11 amino acids. Trimming removed 7 bases from V and 4 bases from J, with 5 bases in between. The germline V gene encodes CDR1 KGHDR and CDR2 SFDVKD. CDR3 loop: CATREADTQYF. DNA of the CDR3: TGTGCCACCAGGGAAGCAGATACGCAGTATTTT.

This clonotype was seen more than once but under ten times. The rearrangement links TRBV29-1 to TRBJ2-7; D may be TRBD2 (6 bases). Germline CDR1 and CDR2: SQVTM and ANQGSEA. V lost 7 bases to trimming and J lost 5 bases, with 18 bases between them. The CDR3 extends over 13 amino acids. CDR3 nucleotides: TGCAGCGCTACCCTCCGCGGGACCGACGAGCAGTACTTC. This gives the protein CSATLRGTDEQYF.

V and J are TRBV24-1 and TRBJ2-3; the D is unclear. Germline-derived CDR1 and CDR2 are KGHDR and SFDVKD. This CDR3 is built from 14 residues. With 5 bases removed from V and 2 bases from J, the gap between germline ends came to 10 bases. The CDR3 coding sequence is TGTGCCACCAGTGGAGACGGATCCACAGATACGCAGTATTTT. It specifies CATSGDGSTDTQYF.

This clonotype was counted at least ten times. The chain links TRBV11-2 to TRBJ1-2, with a weak D call TRBD1 (5 bases). V was pared by 0 bases and J by 6 bases, with 11 bases between. The CDR3 length is 14 residues. Germline CDR1 SGHAT, CDR2 FQNNGV. The CDR3 region is CASSLERAGNGYTF. As DNA, the CDR3 is TGTGCCAGCAGCTTAGAAAGGGCAGGGAATGGCTACACCTTC.

CDR3 sequence reads: CAISEKTGVYGYTF. CDR3 bases: TGTGCCATCAGTGAAAAGACAGGGGTATATGGCTACACCTTC. This chain connects TRBV10-3 to TRBJ1-2, with TRBD1 identical over 8 bases. V was pared by 3 bases and J by 5 bases, with 5 bases of the junction left unmatched. The germline CDR1 and CDR2 sequences are ENHRY and SYGVKD. The CDR3 length is 14 residues.

V is TRBV24-1 and J is TRBJ2-5; D is unclear. Germline CDR1 KGHDR, CDR2 SFDVKD. The CDR3 length is 14 residues. Trimming stripped 4 bases from V and 5 bases from J, with 13 bases between. As DNA, the CDR3 is TGTGCCACCAGTGACGGACCCGGAGAGGAGACCCAGTACTTC. This gives the protein CATSDGPGEETQYF.

This chain joins TRBV30 and TRBJ1-2, with D uncertain. Trimming took 4 bases from V and 2 from J, leaving 11 bases between them. The CDR3 loop spans 13 amino acids. The germline gives CDR1 GTSNPN, CDR2 SVGIG (reference sequence). This CDR3 is CAWTPGRNYGYTF. Written as DNA, the CDR3 is TGTGCCTGGACCCCCGGACGGAACTATGGCTACACCTTC.

The V and J genes are TRBV6-1 and TRBJ2-3; D is unclear. The CDR3 contains 15 residues. The V gene lost 4 bases and the J gene lost 0 bases, with 11 bases spanning the gap. Germline loops: CDR1 MNHNS, CDR2 SASEGT. CDR3 in amino acids: CASSVQSASTDTQYF. In DNA form, the CDR3 reads TGTGCCAGCAGTGTACAATCGGCCAGCACAGATACGCAGTATTTT.

CDR3 bases: TGTGCCAGCAGTGAGGCCATTTCTAGCACAGATACGCAGTATTTT. Its protein product is CASSEAISSTDTQYF. The chain uses TRBV2 and TRBJ2-3; D ambiguous. Germline loops: CDR1 SNHLY, CDR2 FYNNEI. This CDR3 has 15 amino acids. V lost 3 bases and J 0 bases, leaving 10 bases between the germline ends. The variable domain in full, completed from reference TRBV2 and TRBJ2-3, reads EPEVTQTPSHQVTQMGQEVILRCVPISNHLYFYWYRQILGQKVEFLVSFYNNEISEKSEIFDDQFSVERPDGSNFTLKIRSTKLEDSAMYFCASSEAISSTDTQYFGPGTRLTVL.

Ten or more counts support this clonotype. V is TRBV6-5 and J is TRBJ2-3; 8 bases align to TRBD2. The trim removed 4 bases at V and 3 bases at J, leaving 6 bases unmatched. CDR1 and CDR2 from the germline V gene are MNHEY and SVGAGI. The CDR3 covers 15 residues. DNA of the CDR3: TGTGCCAGCAGTTTATCGAGCGGGAGAACAGATACGCAGTATTTT. Its translation: CASSLSSGRTDTQYF.

The chain has TRBV7-9 and TRBJ1-1; D is unresolved. Trimming took 1 base from V and 5 from J, leaving 14 bases between them. The length of the CDR3 is 15 residues. The germline V gene encodes CDR1 SEHNR and CDR2 FQNEAQ (reference sequence). CDR3 amino acids: CASSLGRGWNTEAFF. CDR3 in DNA: TGTGCCAGCAGCTTAGGTCGGGGATGGAATACTGAAGCTTTCTTT. The full variable domain, with the rest looked up from reference TRBV7-9 and TRBJ1-1, is DTGVSQNPRHKITKRGQNVTFRCDPISEHNRLYWYRQTLGQGPEFLTYFQNEAQLEKSRLLSDRFSAERPKGSFSTLEIQRTEQGDSAMYLCASSLGRGWNTEAFFGQGTRLTVV.

At least ten counts were recorded for this clonotype. The V call is TRBV5-1, the J call TRBJ1-2; perhaps TRBD1 as D (6 bases). The CDR3 extends over 13 amino acids. V dropped 4 bases and J dropped 8 bases, with 15 bases sitting between them. CDR1 and CDR2 (germline): SGHRS, YFSETQ. CDR3 residues: CASSPSPGEGYTF. CDR3 nucleotide sequence: TGCGCCAGCAGCCCGTCGCCAGGGGAGGGCTACACCTTC.

There are a few counts of this clonotype. One base away lies a much larger clone, so this may be a sequencing read error. V usage is TRBV20-1 and J usage is TRBJ2-1; 11 nucleotides align to TRBD2. V lost 6 bases and J lost 5; bases outside the gene matches: 6. Germline values: CDR1 DFQATT, CDR2 SNEGSKA (reference sequence). This CDR3 is 14 amino acids long. The chain's CDR3 is CSAQTSGNHNEQFF. The CDR3 DNA is TGCAGTGCGCAGACTAGCGGGAACCACAATGAGCAGTTCTTC.

This clonotype occurred many times. The chain uses TRBV20-1 and TRBJ2-1; 9 bases are shared with TRBD2. The CDR3 has 15 residues. With 1 base clipped from V and 4 bases from J, the junction kept 5 bases outside the gene matches. Germline CDR1 and CDR2: DFQATT and SNEGSKA (reference sequence). The CDR3 region is CSARVSGRMYNEQFF. DNA for the CDR3: TGCAGTGCTAGAGTTAGCGGGAGAATGTACAATGAGCAGTTCTTC.

This clonotype was counted at least ten times. V is TRBV7-2 and J is TRBJ1-6, with D perhaps matching TRBD1 (6 bases). The CDR3 is made up of 12 amino acids. V lost 5 bases, J lost 17 bases, and 16 bases lay in between. Per germline, CDR1 SGHTA and CDR2 FQGNSA. The CDR3 nucleotides read TGTGCCAGCAGCCAACCGGACAGACCTTTCCACTTT. This encodes CASSQPDRPFHF.

The chain employs TRBV2 and TRBJ2-5; D is possibly TRBD2 (6 bases). Trimming removed 4 bases at V and 0 bases at J, with 9 bases between. This CDR3 has 14 residues. Looked up from germline, CDR1 is SNHLY and CDR2 is FYNNEI. The CDR3, as DNA: TGTGCCAGCAGTGGTCAGCGGGACCAAGAGACCCAGTACTTC. Protein sequence: CASSGQRDQETQYF.

The V call is TRBV4-1, the J call TRBJ2-3; 8 nucleotides match TRBD2. Germline CDR1 reads MGHRA; CDR2 reads YSYEKL. CDR3 length: 16 amino acids. The V gene end was trimmed by 1 base and the J gene end by 2 bases; junction bases not matched to a gene: 5. The CDR3 DNA reads as TGCGCCAGCAGCCAAGGCAGACTAGCGTTCACAGATACGCAGTATTTT. Translation: CASSQGRLAFTDTQYF.

The DNA of the CDR3 is TGTGCCAGCAGCTTGGGATCGGACAGAATCTATGGCTACACCTTC. It is translated as CASSLGSDRIYGYTF. The chain combines TRBV5-4 with TRBJ1-2, with D possibly being TRBD1 (6 bases). The CDR3 loop spans 15 amino acids. Germline V gene lookup returns CDR1 SGHNT and CDR2 YYREEE (reference sequence). The germline V and J ends were trimmed by 0 bases and 4 bases, with 13 bases remaining between them.

The V gene is TRBV10-3, the J gene TRBJ2-5; D might be TRBD1 (5 bases). The V end was cut by 3 bases, the J end by 4 bases, with 18 bases between. Germline V gene sequence: CDR1 ENHRY, CDR2 SYGVKD. The CDR3 covers 16 residues. Written as DNA, the CDR3 is TGTGCCATCAGTGAAACCGGGTCAGGGTCTCGAGAGACCCAGTACTTC. Its protein product is CAISETGSGSRETQYF.

The chain recombines TRBV6-5 with TRBJ2-7, with D unclear. The CDR3 spans 15 residues. V lost 2 bases, J lost 0 bases, and 11 bases lay in between. Germline CDR1 and CDR2: MNHEY and SVGAGI. The CDR3, as DNA: TGTGCCAGCAGTTACGAGAGGCCCACCTCCTACGAGCAGTACTTC. Protein product: CASSYERPTSYEQYF.

Ten or more counts support this clonotype. The chain joins TRBV3-1 to TRBJ1-1; no clear D. Germline CDR1 is LGHDT and CDR2 is YNNKEL (reference sequence). This CDR3 is 15 amino acids long. Trimming cost V 2 bases and J 4 bases, with 14 bases left between them. In nucleotides, the CDR3 is TGTGCCAGCAGCCAATCCCGTCTACCTTCCACTGAAGCTTTCTTT. Its protein product is CASSQSRLPSTEAFF.

This clonotype was recorded once. The rearrangement uses TRBV11-1 and TRBJ2-3, with 8 bases matching TRBD2. Losses at the gene ends were 5 bases for V and 2 bases for J; bases not matched to a gene: 9. This CDR3 has 16 residues. Germline lookup yields CDR1 SGHAT and CDR2 FQDESV (reference sequence). Here the CDR3 DNA reads TGTGCCAGCAGCCCCCTGACTAGCGCCTACACAGATACGCAGTATTTT. Its translation: CASSPLTSAYTDTQYF.

This chain joins TRBV12-3 or TRBV12-4 and TRBJ2-1; D is uncertain. The V end lost 3 bases, the J end lost 5 bases, and 14 bases lay between the germline ends. The CDR3 is 15 amino acids. CDR3: CASSFGPAAHNEQFF. The CDR3 DNA reads TGTGCCAGCAGTTTCGGGCCCGCGGCCCACAATGAGCAGTTCTTC.

The gene calls are TRBV11-1 and TRBJ2-6, with 8 nucleotides matching TRBD2. Looked up from germline, CDR1 is SGHAT and CDR2 is FQDESV (reference sequence). The CDR3 consists of 16 residues. V was clipped by 5 bases and J by 0 bases; unmatched bases: 3. The CDR3 bases are TGTGCCAGCAGCCGCGGGGGGTTCTCTGGGGCCAACGTCCTGACTTTC. Translation gives CASSRGGFSGANVLTF.

The rearrangement joins TRBV19 to TRBJ1-1; D not certain. Germline V gene sequence: CDR1 LNHDA, CDR2 SQIVND (reference sequence). The CDR3 runs to 16 residues. V was pared by 5 bases and J by 0 bases, with 16 bases between. CDR3 in DNA: TGTGCCAGTAGTCCACGGGAGGTCGTCATGAACACTGAAGCTTTCTTT. This encodes CASSPREVVMNTEAFF.